A single sample is the source of the 16 T cell receptor beta chains below, sequenced in a study of shared T cell receptors in the human thymus. Some clones are missing from TCRdb's copy, which holds only in-frame ones; the method was immunoSEQ multiplex PCR. Here the sample spans 500,000 to 550,000 clones, approximately 80% being singletons. These data were also reused for a study on human thymus T cells.

The sample taken for sequencing was thymocytes. The receptors come from a boy under two years old with a congenital heart defect.

The V and J genes are TRBV19 and TRBJ1-1; D is uncertain. The CDR3 covers 16 residues. Trimming removed 1 base from V and 4 bases from J, with 16 bases in between. Per germline, CDR1 LNHDA and CDR2 SQIVND (reference sequence). DNA for the CDR3: TGTGCCAGTAGTATAGTCCCCTCCCACCTGAGCACTGAAGCTTTCTTT. Translating it yields CASSIVPSHLSTEAFF.

This rearrangement joins TRBV7-4 to TRBJ2-3, with a possible D match to TRBD2 (5 bases). Germline-derived CDR1 and CDR2 are SGHVT and SQSDAQ. Trimming removed 5 bases from V and 0 bases from J, with 12 bases in between. This CDR3 is built from 15 residues. CDR3 sequence reads: CASSPERPSTDTQYF. In DNA, the CDR3 is TGTGCCAGCAGCCCCGAGCGGCCAAGCACAGATACGCAGTATTTT.

The rearrangement links TRBV5-5 to TRBJ1-2; 12 bases map to TRBD1. CDR3 length: 18 residues. V shed 2 bases and J 6 bases; nucleotides not matched to a gene: 14. In germline, CDR1 is SGHKS, CDR2 YYEKEE (reference sequence). The chain's CDR3 is CASSLTTGQGALRDGYTF. CDR3 nucleotides: TGTGCCAGCAGCTTAACGACGGGACAGGGGGCTTTGAGGGATGGCTACACCTTC. Full variable domain (remainder filled in from reference TRBV5-5 and TRBJ1-2): DAGVTQSPTHLIKTRGQQVTLRCSPISGHKSVSWYQQVLGQGPQFIFQYYEKEERGRGNFPDRFSARQFPNYSSELNVNALLLGDSALYLCASSLTTGQGALRDGYTFGSGTRLTVV.

This chain connects TRBV29-1 to TRBJ2-2, with a weak D call TRBD1 (5 bases). The CDR3 has 16 residues. V was cut by 3 bases and J by 1 base, with 15 bases left in between. Germline V lookup: CDR1 SQVTM, CDR2 ANQGSEA. The CDR3 reads CSVDWGRQGNTGELFF. CDR3 nucleotide sequence: TGCAGCGTTGATTGGGGCCGTCAGGGGAACACCGGGGAGCTGTTTTTT.

The CDR3 protein is CASSLRLGVSKSFVIYEQYF. CDR3 nucleotides: TGTGCCAGCAGTTTGAGACTTGGAGTTTCCAAGAGCTTCGTTATCTACGAGCAGTACTTC. V is TRBV28 and J is TRBJ2-7; D unresolved. Per germline, CDR1 MDHEN and CDR2 SYDVKM. Deletions cut 3 bases from V and 3 bases from J, with 30 bases between. This CDR3 is 20 amino acids long.

The chain has TRBV4-2 and TRBJ2-7; 7 positions match TRBD2. The CDR3 sequence is 19 residues long. With V trimmed by 1 base and J by 7 bases, 22 bases remained unmatched. CDR1 and CDR2 (germline): LGHNA, YNFKEQ. The CDR3 region has the DNA TGTGCCAGCAGCCAAGGCGGCGGGAGTTTGGCCCCGCTCGCCTGGGAGCAGTACTTC. Translated, it gives CASSQGGGSLAPLAWEQYF.

The chain is built from TRBV5-4 and TRBJ2-7, with 11 bases identical to TRBD2. CDR1 SGHNT and CDR2 YYREEE come from the germline V gene (reference sequence). V shed 5 bases and J 7 bases; nucleotides not matched to a gene: 8. The CDR3 runs 14 residues. Here the CDR3 reads CASRVAGGQQEQYF. In DNA form, the CDR3 reads TGTGCCAGCAGGGTAGCGGGAGGGCAACAGGAGCAGTACTTC.

V and J are TRBV29-1 and TRBJ2-3, with 8 bases identical to TRBD2. Germline V gives CDR1 SQVTM, CDR2 ANQGSEA. V lost 1 base and J lost 0; bases outside the gene matches: 6. The CDR3 runs 16 residues. In DNA form, the CDR3 reads TGCAGCGTTGAAGCCCCAGCGGGAGCAAGCACAGATACGCAGTATTTT. Protein product: CSVEAPAGASTDTQYF.

The CDR3 sequence is CASSDPTSGSIYNEQFF. In DNA form, the CDR3 reads TGTGCCAGCAGTGACCCGACTAGCGGGAGCATCTACAATGAGCAGTTCTTC. This chain connects TRBV6-1 to TRBJ2-1; TRBD2 aligns across 12 bases. V lost 3 bases, J lost 3 bases, and 6 bases stayed unmatched. This CDR3 is built from 17 residues. Germline V gene data show CDR1 as MNHNS and CDR2 as SASEGT.

The chain has TRBV19 and TRBJ1-5, with 12 bases that match TRBD1. Germline CDR1 LNHDA, CDR2 SQIVND (reference sequence). The V gene end was trimmed by 3 bases and the J gene end by 6 bases; junction bases not matched to a gene: 3. This CDR3 region has 15 residues. As DNA, the CDR3 is TGTGCCAGTAGTATGGGACAGGGGGCATGTCAGCCCCAGCATTTT. It translates to CASSMGQGACQPQHF.

This rearrangement joins TRBV4-1 to TRBJ2-1, with TRBD2 identical over 8 bases. There are 21 residues in the CDR3. The V and J ends lost 6 bases and 10 bases, in that order; junction bases with no gene match: 32. Germline assignment: CDR1 MGHRA and CDR2 YSYEKL. In DNA form, the CDR3 reads TGCGCCAGCAGGCCGCAAAATCCGGGACGGAGCCCCGGTGGGACTAGAGGGGAGCAGTTCTTC. Its translation: CASRPQNPGRSPGGTRGEQFF.

The V gene is TRBV29-1, the J gene TRBJ1-4; TRBD1 matches 7 bases. There are 15 residues in the CDR3. Germline loops: CDR1 SQVTM, CDR2 ANQGSEA. V lost 2 bases and J lost 6; bases outside the gene matches: 9. The chain's CDR3 is CSVEIGVTGDEKLFF. In DNA, the CDR3 is TGCAGCGTTGAAATAGGAGTAACAGGGGATGAAAAACTGTTTTTT. The full variable domain, its missing parts supplied by reference TRBV29-1 and TRBJ1-4, is SAVISQKPSRDICQRGTSLTIQCQVDSQVTMMFWYRQQPGQSLTLIATANQGSEATYESGFVIDKFPISRPNLTFSTLTVSNMSPEDSSIYLCSVEIGVTGDEKLFFGSGTQLSVL.

The chain links TRBV27 to TRBJ2-7; D is possibly TRBD1 (5 bases). This CDR3 has 16 residues. V was cut by 2 bases and J by 1 base, with 15 bases left in between. The V gene's germline CDR1 is MNHEY and CDR2 SMNVEV (reference sequence). CDR3 DNA sequence: TGTGCCAGCAGTTTACGAAGACAGCGAACATCCTACGAGCAGTACTTC. Translating it yields CASSLRRQRTSYEQYF.

This clone was picked up one time. This chain uses TRBV11-3 with TRBJ2-3, with 16 bases identical to TRBD2. There are 17 residues in the CDR3. After removal of 5 bases from V and 1 base from J, the junction contained 3 bases not matched to a gene. Looked up from germline, CDR1 is SGHNT and CDR2 is YENEEA. For the CDR3, the DNA is TGTGCCAGCAGCGGCGGGACTAGCGGGAGGGGCACAGATACGCAGTATTTT. Amino acid sequence: CASSGGTSGRGTDTQYF.

V usage is TRBV10-3 and J usage is TRBJ2-7, with 10 positions matching TRBD1. J gave up 3 bases and V 6 bases, and 2 bases lay outside the gene matches. CDR1 is ENHRY, CDR2 SYGVKD, per germline. The CDR3 has 13 residues. The CDR3 DNA reads TGTGCCATCAGGGGGACAGGGGACTACGAGCAGTACTTC. As protein: CAIRGTGDYEQYF.

J is TRBJ1-2 and V is TRBV5-8, with D maybe TRBD1 (5 bases). There are 16 residues in the CDR3. The V and J ends lost 0 bases and 0 bases respectively, with 12 bases between them. Germline V gene sequence: CDR1 SGHTS, CDR2 YDEGEE. The CDR3, as DNA: TGTGCCAGCAGCTTGGAAGGGGAAGGATCTAACTATGGCTACACCTTC. This encodes CASSLEGEGSNYGYTF.